This T cell receptor (beta chain) was sequenced in a study of T cells in tumors after PD-1 blockade. Study overall: Excluded were patients with checkpoint blockade, immunosuppressants, or radiotherapy or other anti-cancer therapy within 4 weeks. Either cemiplimab 350 mg every 2 weeks or pembrolizumab 200 mg every 3 weeks was given. Regarding the study as a whole: Some novel exhausted tumor clones appeared in pre-treatment blood, suggesting peripheral recruitment.

Sequenced by immunoSEQ multiplex PCR; TCRdb stores in-frame clones only, minus some. The sample lists over 60,000 clones, 74% seen once, with approximately 4.8% in the top ten. In regard to this clone: Its antigen is as yet unknown.

Trimming took off 0 bases at V and 7 bases at J, with 7 bases between the two ends. CDR1 and CDR2 from the germline V gene are SGHDT and YYEEEE. This CDR3 comprises 12 residues. The starting material was PBMCs, obtained after anti-PD-1 treatment. This sequence was found in a human donor with basal cell carcinoma. The genes are TRBV5-6 and TRBJ1-1; no definite D call. The CDR3 DNA reads as TGTGCCAGCAGCTTGGCGGGTTATGAAGCTTTCTTT. This encodes CASSLAGYEAFF.